A single sample is the source of the 11 T cell receptor beta chains below, sequenced in a study of T cell repertoires in cytomegalovirus infection. Each CDR3 protein gets one entry after TCRdb re-called the reads with MiXCR. In the table there are around 260,000 distinct CDR3 sequences, 8% to 9.5% of which are singletons. The sample comprised PBMCs. These receptors originate from a human donor in good health (CMV status not recorded). Some clones in this sample may be carry-over from other donors' samples.

This clonotype showed up many times. The V call is TRBV10-2, the J call TRBJ2-7; 9 nucleotides line up with TRBD1. Per germline, CDR1 WSHSY and CDR2 SAAADI. The CDR3 totals 15 residues. The V gene end was trimmed by 5 bases and the J gene end by 2 bases; junction bases not matched to a gene: 7. CDR3 nucleotides: TGCGCCAGCAGTCCATCGGGACAGGGACCCTACGAGCAGTACTTC. Its protein product is CASSPSGQGPYEQYF.

This clonotype was counted many times. This rearrangement joins TRBV12-3 or TRBV12-4 to TRBJ2-5; 11 nucleotides align to TRBD1. The CDR3 length is 19 residues. Germline trimming cut 6 bases from V and 1 base from J; bases unmatched to any gene: 16. The CDR3 region has the DNA TGTGCCAGCAGATGGACAGGGGGCCTTGAAACCCGATTCCAAGAGACCCAGTACTTC. Translated, it gives CASRWTGGLETRFQETQYF.

This clonotype was seen repeatedly, ten times or more. The chain couples TRBV12-3 or TRBV12-4 to TRBJ1-5; the D is unclear. Trimming removed 6 bases from V and 0 bases from J, with 6 bases in between. There are 13 residues in the CDR3. The CDR3 reads CASRPNSNQPQHF. CDR3 in DNA: TGTGCCAGCAGGCCCAATAGCAATCAGCCCCAGCATTTT.

This clonotype was observed at least ten times. V gene TRBV7-2 combines with J gene TRBJ2-1; D gene unclear. With 4 bases removed from V and 6 bases from J, the gap between germline ends came to 7 bases. The CDR3 totals 12 residues. From germline, CDR1 is SGHTA and CDR2 FQGNSA. CDR3 in DNA: TGTGCCAGCAGCTCCCAGCGCAATGAGCAGTTCTTC. It is translated as CASSSQRNEQFF.

This clonotype was seen ten or more times. The gene calls are TRBV7-2 and TRBJ2-3; D not certain. This CDR3 has 12 residues. The germline gives CDR1 SGHTA, CDR2 FQGNSA. Trimming took off 6 bases at V and 4 bases at J, with 8 bases between the two ends. Written as DNA, the CDR3 is TGTGCCAGCAGTGCAGGCGCAGATACGCAGTATTTT. It yields the protein CASSAGADTQYF.

This clonotype was counted only a few times. The chain joins TRBV6-2 or TRBV6-3 to TRBJ2-2, with 8 bases identical to TRBD2. The CDR3 runs to 16 residues. Germline V gene data show CDR1 as MNHEY and CDR2 as SVGEGT. The J segment lost 2 bases and the V segment lost 6 bases, leaving 8 bases of the junction unmatched. CDR3 nucleotides: TGTGCCAGCAGCAACCGAGGACTAGCTAACACCGGGGAGCTGTTTTTT. Residues: CASSNRGLANTGELFF.

Only a few counts were recorded for this clonotype. The J gene is TRBJ1-1, the V gene TRBV4-3; no reliable D call. The V and J ends lost 0 bases and 5 bases respectively, with 13 bases between them. The CDR3 has 15 amino acids. CDR1 and CDR2 (germline): LGHNA, YSLEER. Written as DNA, the CDR3 is TGCGCCAGCAGCCAAGAAGCGGGCAGAGAAACTGAAGCTTTCTTT. Amino acid sequence: CASSQEAGRETEAFF.

This clonotype was picked up many times. The chain carries TRBV4-2 and TRBJ2-7; tentative D call: TRBD2 (7 bases). The germline CDR1 and CDR2 sequences are LGHNA and YNFKEQ. The V end lost 0 bases, the J end lost 0 bases, and 12 bases lay between the germline ends. The CDR3 is 16 residues long. In nucleotides, the CDR3 is TGTGCCAGCAGCCAAGACCTAGCGGACAGCTCCTACGAGCAGTACTTC. Translating gives CASSQDLADSSYEQYF.

This clonotype was seen ten or more times. The rearrangement links TRBV4-3 to TRBJ2-7; tentative D call: TRBD2 (5 bases). This CDR3 region has 15 residues. Between the trimmed V and J ends, which lost 0 bases and 2 bases, there was a span of 11 bases. The germline gives CDR1 LGHNA, CDR2 YSLEER. The CDR3 region is CASSQDLYGAYEQYF. DNA for the CDR3: TGCGCCAGCAGCCAAGATTTGTACGGGGCCTACGAGCAGTACTTC.

The rearrangement uses TRBV12-3 or TRBV12-4 and TRBJ2-7; D unresolved. The CDR3 runs 15 residues. With 5 bases removed from V and 1 base from J, the gap between germline ends came to 15 bases. The CDR3 spells CASSEHKTWSYEQYF. The CDR3 DNA reads as TGTGCCAGCAGTGAACACAAAACTTGGTCCTACGAGCAGTACTTC.

In its sample, this clonotype was seen many times. The chain links TRBV7-9 to TRBJ1-1, with no clear D. V was pared by 4 bases and J by 3 bases, with 12 bases between. The CDR3 sequence is 14 residues long. The germline V gene has CDR1 SEHNR and CDR2 FQNEAQ (reference sequence). DNA for the CDR3: TGTGCCAGCAGCTCAGAACTCGACCACACTGAAGCTTTCTTT. Translated: CASSSELDHTEAFF. The full variable domain, its missing parts supplied by reference TRBV7-9 and TRBJ1-1, is DTGVSQNPRHKITKRGQNVTFRCDPISEHNRLYWYRQTLGQGPEFLTYFQNEAQLEKSRLLSDRFSAERPKGSFSTLEIQRTEQGDSAMYLCASSSELDHTEAFFGQGTRLTVV.